The clone carrying this T cell receptor (beta chain) was found a few times. The antigen is undetermined. With V trimmed by 6 bases and J by 4 bases, 2 bases remained unmatched. Germline V gives CDR1 MNHNS, CDR2 SASEGT. This CDR3 spans 13 amino acids. This entry is derived from a study of response to subunit inactivated influenza vaccine. Findings and caveats of the study: The authors suggested that every seasonal influenza vaccination recruits few new T cells.

From the RT-PCR reads, TCRdb called clonotypes with MiXCR, one entry per CDR3 protein. The table shows 550,000 to 800,000 distinct CDR3 sequences, with around a sixth occurring only once. The chain couples TRBV6-1 to TRBJ2-5; 10 nucleotides match TRBD1. Sequenced material: PBMCs from blood, taken approximately 12 days after vaccination. The receptor was derived from a man over 45 who received an inactivated influenza vaccine. The CDR3 region is CASRTGGPETQYF. Written as DNA, the CDR3 is TGTGCCAGCAGGACAGGGGGCCCAGAGACCCAGTACTTC.